These 7 T cell receptor beta chains originate from one sample sequenced in a study of T cell repertoires in cytomegalovirus infection. TCRdb called the reads again in MiXCR, with one record for every CDR3 protein. The sample carries a few hundred thousand distinct CDR3 sequences, 35% to 50% recorded once. No antigen has been assigned to these receptors. Sequencing used cultured PBMCs, obtained from culture after CMV antigen stimulation. All receptors derive from a human donor in good health (CMV status not recorded). Some clones in this sample may be carry-over from other donors' samples.

The genes are TRBV4-1 and TRBJ1-1, with a weak D call TRBD1 (5 bases). The germline gives CDR1 MGHRA, CDR2 YSYEKL. V shed 1 base and J shed 1 base, with 10 bases lying between them. CDR3 length equals 15 residues. CDR3 residues: CASSQGIDRNTEAFF. The CDR3 DNA is TGCGCCAGCAGCCAAGGGATAGACAGGAACACTGAAGCTTTCTTT.

The genes are TRBV4-3 and TRBJ2-7, with D possibly matching TRBD1 (7 bases). The CDR3 covers 15 residues. Germline CDR1 and CDR2: LGHNA and YSLEER. V was cut by 1 base and J by 4 bases, with 14 bases left in between. The CDR3 DNA is TGCGCCAGCAGCCAAGGCGGGGCAGGGGGGTACGAGCAGTACTTC. Its translation: CASSQGGAGGYEQYF.

This clonotype occurred a few times. The rearrangement joins TRBV12-3 or TRBV12-4 to TRBJ2-3, with D possibly being TRBD1 (6 bases). The CDR3 covers 14 residues. V was shortened by 5 bases and J by 5 bases, with 14 bases between the two germline ends. This CDR3 reads CASSLTGLGDTQYF. The CDR3 region has the DNA TGTGCCAGCAGTCTTACAGGGCTAGGAGATACGCAGTATTTT.

This clonotype was counted between two and nine times. The chain has TRBV12-3 or TRBV12-4 and TRBJ1-3; D gene uncertain. The CDR3 contains 13 residues. Deletions cut 10 bases from V and 4 bases from J, with 14 bases between. The CDR3 nucleotides read TGTGCCACCCGCCTGGATGGGGGAAACACCATATATTTT. Protein: CATRLDGGNTIYF.

The chain employs TRBV12-3 or TRBV12-4 and TRBJ2-1; 10 bases are a match to TRBD2. This CDR3 is built from 15 residues. J was trimmed by 6 bases and V by 5 bases; bases with no gene match: 7. DNA of the CDR3: TGTGCCAGCAGTCTAGGACTAGCGGAGATCAATGAGCAGTTCTTC. Amino acids: CASSLGLAEINEQFF.

This clonotype has only a few counts. V usage is TRBV12-3 or TRBV12-4 and J usage is TRBJ2-1; 10 bases match TRBD2. The ends lost 7 bases at V and 6 bases at J; junction bases unmatched: 9. This CDR3 has 15 amino acids. The CDR3 loop reads CASTVSGGAFNEQFF. Here the CDR3 DNA reads TGTGCCAGCACCGTCAGCGGGGGGGCGTTCAATGAGCAGTTCTTC.

The chain carries TRBV2 and TRBJ1-1; a weak D match, TRBD1 (6 bases). Germline V CDR1 and CDR2: SNHLY, FYNNEI. The CDR3 totals 15 residues. The V end was cut by 5 bases, the J end by 4 bases, with 17 bases between. CDR3 amino acids: CASSPKQGPRTEAFF. The CDR3 DNA reads as TGTGCCAGCAGTCCCAAACAGGGTCCGCGCACTGAAGCTTTCTTT.